This TCR beta chain was recovered during a study of Ad26.COV2.S vaccination and SARS-CoV-2 variants (dated by TCRdb to about 2021). About the full investigation: Vaccine-arm donors came from COV1001, a multicentre, randomized, double-blind, placebo-controlled phase I-IIa trial of Ad26.COV2.S in healthy adults. Ad26.COV2.S was administered intramuscularly at 5 x 10^10 or 1 x 10^11 viral particles, either as a single shot or as two shots given 56 days apart. TCRbeta repertoire sequencing was used to assess the specificity and breadth of SARS-CoV-2-reactive T cell receptors after Ad26.COV2.S vaccination. A total of approximately 30 samples were included in the TCR-sequenced set, comprising around 19 Ad26.COV2.S vaccine recipients, 5 placebo recipients and 8 SARS-CoV-2 convalescent individuals. Trial participants were randomized into five groups of five: low-dose or high-dose Ad26.COV2.S given once or twice, or placebo on both occasions. Investigators remained blinded to trial group allocation during experiments and outcome assessment.

The immunoSEQ Assay was the method used to sequence TCRbeta CDR3 regions. After extraction, genomic DNA underwent amplification by bias-controlled multiplex PCR, followed by high-throughput sequencing. From the authors' description of their analysis: To quantify the absolute abundance of each unique TCRbeta CDR3 region, sequences were collapsed and filtered. T cell fraction was estimated by normalizing TCRbeta template counts to usable DNA, which was measured by amplifying reference genes present in all nucleated cells. Repertoire TCRs were annotated as SARS-CoV-2-specific by exact matching of V gene, CDR3 amino acid sequence and J gene to a known reactive TCR set. The reference SARS-CoV-2 TCR set came from MIRA and was filtered for enrichment in COVID-19-positive ImmuneCODE repertoires, removing public or cross-reactive TCRs. Based on the MIRA antigens, annotated TCRs were further analysed at the level of specific ORF or position within ORF. Breadth was defined as annotated unique rearrangements over total unique productive rearrangements; depth was the summed frequency of those rearrangements. Two-sided Wilcoxon rank-sum tests were used to compare TCR breadth between groups. Sourced from immuneACCESS, this table was stored by TCRdb with only in-frame sequences that have V and J called. A share of the clones is absent; for the studies checked, an unresolved V gene accounts for under half, and the remainder has no known explanation. Clonal size and the V and J genes are those of that table, whereas D and trimming came from the DNA. A total of approximately 500,000 clones appear in this sample, 70% to 90% of them only once. The ten largest clones take up 10% to 15% of the sample.

Including cysteine and phenylalanine, the CDR3 has 16 amino acids. Here the CDR3 DNA is all that survives: 48 bases in frame from base 1. The V end gives up 5 bases and the J end 0 bases, leaving 5 bases in the junction not matched to a gene. The germline V gene specifies SGHVS as CDR1 and FQNEAQ as CDR2. Beyond this particular receptor, the publication reports: The authors noted that the TCR breadth and depth analyses may have underestimated total T cell responses. Vaccine and placebo recipients had similar non-spike TCR breadth, a finding consistent with the vaccine containing only spike. Higher spike-specific TCR breadth was observed in Ad26.COV2.S recipients than in placebo recipients (P = 0.0014). Substantial breadth of spike-specific CD8+ and CD4+ T cell responses was reported after vaccination. Comparing responses between vaccine doses or regimens was not something the study was powered to do.

The treatment or condition label for this specimen denotes: about 20 received Ad26.COV2.S at low or high dose, single or two shots; roughly five received placebo; per-sample allocation not given. Repertoires of vaccine and placebo recipients were sequenced from samples collected on day 63 after the first injection. Cohort 1b enrolled 20 to 30 adults aged 18-55 years at a single site in Boston, USA, between 29 July and 7 August 2020. Ad26.COV2.S was a replication-incompetent adenovirus type 26 vector expressing a prefusion-stabilized SARS-CoV-2 spike protein from the original Wuhan strain. Details on this clone: The specificity of this receptor is unknown. Base qualities are not provided; no much larger clone lies one nucleotide away.

This sequence uses TRBV7-8 and TRBJ2-2; 8 junctional bases match TRBD1. The sequencing here drew on peripheral blood, taken in a trial of Ad26.COV2.S vaccine versus placebo. The sequence derives from a person aged 18-65 years who received the Ad26.COV2.S COVID-19 vaccine or a placebo. This receptor carries the CDR3 CASSGRGQANTGELFF. The DNA reads TGTGCCAGCAGCGGCAGGGGGCAAGCGAACACCGGGGAGCTGTTTTTT.